This TCR beta chain was obtained from a study of liver allograft versus peripheral blood T cells. Overall study context: The study compared liver allograft T cell receptor repertoires against peripheral blood repertoires of liver transplant recipients.

In its sample, this clonotype was seen many times. As yet, its antigen is unknown. General study findings and limits: Intragraft T cell receptor repertoires of liver allografts were reported to differ from peripheral blood repertoires.

Germline V lookup: CDR1 MNHNS, CDR2 SASEGT. The CDR3 is 15 amino acids. With 4 bases removed from V and 5 bases from J, the gap between germline ends came to 17 bases. From the reads, TCRdb called clonotypes with MiXCR, one entry per CDR3 protein. The sample records approximately 6,600 distinct CDR3 sequences, 17% being singletons. The TCR originated in a human patient who had a liver transplant. The graft donor may be the source of some T cells. V is TRBV6-1 and J is TRBJ2-5; D tentatively reads TRBD1 or TRBD2 (6 bases each). The CDR3 protein is CASSGRQEGSETQYF. Written as DNA, the CDR3 is TGTGCCAGCAGTGGAAGACAGGAGGGGTCGGAGACCCAGTACTTC.